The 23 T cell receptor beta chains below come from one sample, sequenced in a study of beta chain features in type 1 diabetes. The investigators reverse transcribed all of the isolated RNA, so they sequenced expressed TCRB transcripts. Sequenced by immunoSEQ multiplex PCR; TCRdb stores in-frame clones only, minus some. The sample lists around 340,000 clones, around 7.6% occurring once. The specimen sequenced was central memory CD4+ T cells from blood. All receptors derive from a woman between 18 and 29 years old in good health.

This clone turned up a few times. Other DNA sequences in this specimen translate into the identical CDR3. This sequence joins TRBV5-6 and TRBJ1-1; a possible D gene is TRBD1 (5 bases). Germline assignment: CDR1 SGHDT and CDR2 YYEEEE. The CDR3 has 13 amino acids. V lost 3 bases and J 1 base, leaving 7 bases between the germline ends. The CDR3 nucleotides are TGTGCCAGCAGCTGGGGCCAGAACACTGAAGCTTTCTTT. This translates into CASSWGQNTEAFF.

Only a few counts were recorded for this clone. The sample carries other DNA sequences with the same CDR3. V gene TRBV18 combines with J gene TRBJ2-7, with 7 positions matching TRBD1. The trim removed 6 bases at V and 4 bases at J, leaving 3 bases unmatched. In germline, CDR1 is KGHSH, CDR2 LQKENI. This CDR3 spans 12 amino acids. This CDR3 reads CASSPTGYEQYF. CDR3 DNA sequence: TGTGCCAGCTCTCCGACAGGGTACGAGCAGTACTTC.

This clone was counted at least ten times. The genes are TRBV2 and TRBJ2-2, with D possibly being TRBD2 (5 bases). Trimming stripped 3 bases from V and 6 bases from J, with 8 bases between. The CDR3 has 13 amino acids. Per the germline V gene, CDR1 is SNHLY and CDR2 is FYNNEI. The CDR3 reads CASSEDGAGELFF. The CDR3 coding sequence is TGTGCCAGCAGTGAGGACGGGGCCGGGGAGCTGTTTTTT.

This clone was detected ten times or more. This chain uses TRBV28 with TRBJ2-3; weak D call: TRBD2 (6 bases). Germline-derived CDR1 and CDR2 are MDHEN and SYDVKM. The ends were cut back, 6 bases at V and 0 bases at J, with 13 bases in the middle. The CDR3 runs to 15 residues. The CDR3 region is CASSLGLSSTDTQYF. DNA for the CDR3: TGTGCCAGCAGCTTGGGACTGTCTAGCACAGATACGCAGTATTTT.

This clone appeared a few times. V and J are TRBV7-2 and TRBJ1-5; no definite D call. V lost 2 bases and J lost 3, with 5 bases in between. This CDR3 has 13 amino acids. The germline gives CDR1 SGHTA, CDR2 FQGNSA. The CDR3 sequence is CASSLTDNQPQHF. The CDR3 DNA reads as TGTGCCAGCAGCTTAACAGACAATCAGCCCCAGCATTTT.

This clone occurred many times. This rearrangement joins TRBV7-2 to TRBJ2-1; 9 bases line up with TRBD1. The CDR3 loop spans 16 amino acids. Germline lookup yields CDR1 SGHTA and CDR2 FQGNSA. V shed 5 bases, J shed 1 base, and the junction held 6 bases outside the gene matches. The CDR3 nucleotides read TGTGCCAGCAGCCACAGACAGGGGGGATCCTACAATGAGCAGTTCTTC. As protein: CASSHRQGGSYNEQFF.

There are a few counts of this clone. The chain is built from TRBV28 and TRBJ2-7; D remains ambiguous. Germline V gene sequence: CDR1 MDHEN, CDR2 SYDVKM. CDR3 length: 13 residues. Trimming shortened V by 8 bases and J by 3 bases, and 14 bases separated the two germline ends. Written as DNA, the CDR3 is TGTGCCAGCGGCCTACAATCGATCTACGAGCAGTACTTC. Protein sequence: CASGLQSIYEQYF. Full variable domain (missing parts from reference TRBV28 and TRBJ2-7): DVKVTQSSRYLVKRTGEKVFLECVQDMDHENMFWYRQDPGLGLRLIYFSYDVKMKEKGDIPEGYSVSREKKERFSLILESASTNQTSMYLCASGLQSIYEQYFGPGTRLTVT.

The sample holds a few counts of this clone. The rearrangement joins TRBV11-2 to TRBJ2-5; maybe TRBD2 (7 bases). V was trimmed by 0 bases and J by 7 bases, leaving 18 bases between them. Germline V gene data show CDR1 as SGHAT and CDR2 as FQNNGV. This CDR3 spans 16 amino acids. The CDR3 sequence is CASSLDLGGARGTQYF. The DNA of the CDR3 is TGTGCCAGCAGCTTAGATCTAGGGGGGGCCCGGGGGACCCAGTACTTC. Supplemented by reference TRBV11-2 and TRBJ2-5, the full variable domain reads EAGVAQSPRYKIIEKRQSVAFWCNPISGHATLYWYQQILGQGPKLLIQFQNNGVVDDSQLPKDRFSAERLKGVDSTLKIQPAKLEDSAVYLCASSLDLGGARGTQYFGPGTRLLVL.

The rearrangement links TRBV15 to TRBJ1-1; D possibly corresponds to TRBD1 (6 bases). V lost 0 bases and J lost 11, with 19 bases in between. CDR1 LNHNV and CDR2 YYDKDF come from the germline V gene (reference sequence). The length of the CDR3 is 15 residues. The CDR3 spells CATSRDWQGRSSAFF. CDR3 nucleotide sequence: TGTGCCACCAGCAGAGATTGGCAGGGGAGGAGCTCCGCTTTCTTT.

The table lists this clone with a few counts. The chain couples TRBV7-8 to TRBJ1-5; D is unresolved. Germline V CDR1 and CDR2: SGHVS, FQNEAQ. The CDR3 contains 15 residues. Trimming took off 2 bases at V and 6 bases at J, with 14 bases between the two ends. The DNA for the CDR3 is TGTGCCAGCAGCTTAACACAGACGGGGTTTCAGCCCCAGCATTTT. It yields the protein CASSLTQTGFQPQHF.

The CDR3 DNA follows: TGTGCCAGCAGTTTAAGTTTCAGGAGCTATGGCTACACCTTC. This translates into CASSLSFRSYGYTF. The J gene is TRBJ1-2, the V gene TRBV28; D is undetermined. V lost 2 bases to trimming and J lost 4 bases, with 11 bases between them. CDR1 MDHEN and CDR2 SYDVKM come from the germline V gene. The CDR3 loop spans 14 amino acids.

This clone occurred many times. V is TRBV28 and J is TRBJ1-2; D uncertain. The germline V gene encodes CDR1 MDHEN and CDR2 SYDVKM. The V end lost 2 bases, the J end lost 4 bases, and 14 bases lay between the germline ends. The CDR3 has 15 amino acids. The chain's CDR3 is CASSLLRSGIYGYTF. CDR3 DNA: TGTGCCAGCAGTTTACTCCGGTCAGGCATCTATGGCTACACCTTC.

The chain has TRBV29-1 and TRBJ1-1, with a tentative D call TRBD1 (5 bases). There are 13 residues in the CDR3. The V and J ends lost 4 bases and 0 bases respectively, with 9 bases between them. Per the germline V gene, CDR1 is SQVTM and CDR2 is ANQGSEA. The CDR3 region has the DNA TGCAGCGTTGTCGGACACCTGAACACTGAAGCTTTCTTT. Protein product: CSVVGHLNTEAFF.

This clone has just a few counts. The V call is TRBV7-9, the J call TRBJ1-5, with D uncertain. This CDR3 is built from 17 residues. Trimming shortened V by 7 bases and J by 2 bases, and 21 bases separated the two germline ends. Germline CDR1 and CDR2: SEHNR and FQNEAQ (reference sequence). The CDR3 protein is CASNLPDHLRGNQPQHF. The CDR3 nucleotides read TGTGCCAGCAACCTCCCGGACCATTTGCGGGGCAATCAGCCCCAGCATTTT. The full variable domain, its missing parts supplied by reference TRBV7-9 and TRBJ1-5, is DTGVSQNPRHKITKRGQNVTFRCDPISEHNRLYWYRQTLGQGPEFLTYFQNEAQLEKSRLLSDRFSAERPKGSFSTLEIQRTEQGDSAMYLCASNLPDHLRGNQPQHFGDGTRLSIL.

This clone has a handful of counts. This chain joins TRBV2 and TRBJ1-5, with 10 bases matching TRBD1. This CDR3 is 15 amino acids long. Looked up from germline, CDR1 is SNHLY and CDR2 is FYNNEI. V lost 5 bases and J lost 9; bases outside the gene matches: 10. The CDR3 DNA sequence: TGTGCCAGCAGTTCCGGGACAGGGGATCATTCGCCCCAGCATTTT. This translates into CASSSGTGDHSPQHF.

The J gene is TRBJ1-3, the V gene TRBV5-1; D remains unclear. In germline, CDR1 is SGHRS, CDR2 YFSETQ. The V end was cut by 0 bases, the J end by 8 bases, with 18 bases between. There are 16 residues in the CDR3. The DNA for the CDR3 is TGCGCCAGCAGCTTGGTGGACGGAAGTGGATTGGACACCATATATTTT. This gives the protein CASSLVDGSGLDTIYF.

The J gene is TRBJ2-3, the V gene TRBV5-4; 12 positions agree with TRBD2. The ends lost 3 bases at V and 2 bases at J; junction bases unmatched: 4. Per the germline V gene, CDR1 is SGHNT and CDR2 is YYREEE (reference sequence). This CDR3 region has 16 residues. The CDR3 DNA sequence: TGTGCCAGCAGCTCAGGACTAGCGGGACTCACAGATACGCAGTATTTT. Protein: CASSSGLAGLTDTQYF.

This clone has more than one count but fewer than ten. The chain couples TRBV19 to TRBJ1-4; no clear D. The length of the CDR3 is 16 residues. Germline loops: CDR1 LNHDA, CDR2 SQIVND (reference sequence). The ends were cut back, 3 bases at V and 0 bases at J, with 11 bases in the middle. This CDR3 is CASSISGRTTNEKLFF. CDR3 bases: TGTGCCAGTAGTATTTCCGGACGGACAACTAATGAAAAACTGTTTTTT.

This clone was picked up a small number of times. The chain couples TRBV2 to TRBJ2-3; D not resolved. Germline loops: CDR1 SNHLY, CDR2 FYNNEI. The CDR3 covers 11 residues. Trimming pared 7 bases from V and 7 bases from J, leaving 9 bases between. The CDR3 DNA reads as TGTGCCAGCACGGTGCGAAATACGCAGTATTTT. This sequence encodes CASTVRNTQYF.

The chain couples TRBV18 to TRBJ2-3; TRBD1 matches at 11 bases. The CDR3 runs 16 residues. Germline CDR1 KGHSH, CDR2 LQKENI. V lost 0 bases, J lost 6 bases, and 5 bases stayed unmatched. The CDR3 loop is CASSPPGTGGLDTQYF. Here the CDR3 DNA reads TGTGCCAGCTCACCACCCGGGACAGGGGGTTTGGATACGCAGTATTTT. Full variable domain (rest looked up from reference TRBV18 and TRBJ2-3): NAGVMQNPRHLVRRRGQEARLRCSPMKGHSHVYWYRQLPEEGLKFMVYLQKENIIDESGMPKERFSAEFPKEGPSILRIQQVVRGDSAAYFCASSPPGTGGLDTQYFGPGTRLTVL.

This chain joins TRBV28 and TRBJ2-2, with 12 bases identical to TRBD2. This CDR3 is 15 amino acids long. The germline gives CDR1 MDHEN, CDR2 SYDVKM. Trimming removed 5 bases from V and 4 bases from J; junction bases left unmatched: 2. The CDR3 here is CASSPGLAGTGELFF. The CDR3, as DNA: TGTGCCAGCAGTCCGGGACTAGCGGGCACCGGGGAGCTGTTTTTT.

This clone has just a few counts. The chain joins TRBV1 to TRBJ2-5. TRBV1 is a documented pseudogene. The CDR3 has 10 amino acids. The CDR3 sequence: CTSTDETQYF. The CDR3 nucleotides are TGCACCAGCACCGATGAGACCCAGTACTTC.

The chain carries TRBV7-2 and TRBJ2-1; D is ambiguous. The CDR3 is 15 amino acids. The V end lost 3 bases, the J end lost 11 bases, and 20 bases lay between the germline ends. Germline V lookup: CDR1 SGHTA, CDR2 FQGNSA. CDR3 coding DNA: TGTGCCAGCAGCTTTGAACCGTCGTCCCCCCGGCAGCAGTTCTTC. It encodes CASSFEPSSPRQQFF.